The 28 T cell receptor beta chains below come from one sample, sequenced in a study of memory CD8 T cells in hepatitis C reinfection (TCRdb year 2017). The library was produced with the immunoSEQ multiplex PCR assay. As stored in TCRdb, this immuneACCESS dataset retains in-frame rearrangements with V and J assigned. A fraction of the clones does not appear; measured against another copy, unresolved V genes explain less than half of the discrepancy, and the remainder lacks a known reason. The table for this sample lists 35,000 to 50,000 clones; approximately 88% of them were counted only once. 1% to 1.5% of the sample is held by the ten biggest clonotypes. The meaning of the sample's time point label: peak reinfection, 3 to 8 weeks after reinfection detection. Sorted cells were sequenced directly ex vivo, without in vitro expansion prior to TCR sequencing. Sequenced material: naive CD8+ T cells sorted from blood. The cell subset or site label corresponds to: total naive CD8+CD45RO- T cells. Receptor source: a man between 18 and 29 years old with hepatitis C virus infection.

This clone was seen once. The chain uses TRBV21-1 and TRBJ1-3; TRBD1 was called by the table and not checked on the DNA. TRBV21-1 is a pseudogene segment. This CDR3 is built from 15 residues. CDR3 amino acids: CASSSQGTGRNTIYF. CDR3 nucleotides: TGTGCCAGCAGCTCGCAGGGCACAGGACGAAACACCATATATTTT.

This clone showed up just a few times. The J gene is TRBJ2-1, the V gene TRBV6-1, with 11 bases matching TRBD1. The ends lost 8 bases at V and 8 bases at J; junction bases unmatched: 5. The CDR3 loop spans 13 amino acids. From germline, CDR1 is MNHNS and CDR2 SASEGT. CDR3 protein: CASGWTGGYEQFF. DNA for the CDR3: TGTGCCAGCGGTTGGACAGGGGGCTATGAGCAGTTCTTC.

As DNA, the CDR3 is TGCGCCAGCAGTGAACGGGACACCCTTGCAACTAATGAAAAACTGTTTTTT. Amino acid sequence: CASSERDTLATNEKLFF. This chain uses TRBV10-1 with TRBJ1-4; tentative D call: TRBD1 (6 bases). The germline CDR1 and CDR2 sequences are WNHNN and SYGVQD (reference sequence). The CDR3 is 17 residues long. The V end was cut by 3 bases, the J end by 0 bases, with 14 bases between.

The chain recombines TRBV4-1 with TRBJ2-7; 8 nucleotides align to TRBD1. The CDR3 length is 15 residues. V trimming: 3 bases; J trimming: 2 bases; junction bases outside the gene matches: 6. The germline V gene encodes CDR1 MGHRA and CDR2 YSYEKL. CDR3 protein: CASSQLWTGTYEQYF. The CDR3 DNA reads TGCGCCAGCAGCCAGTTGTGGACAGGGACCTACGAGCAGTACTTC.

CDR3 bases: TGTGCCAGTAGTACCGGGACTAGCGGGAAAGGAACAGATACGCAGTATTTT. It yields the protein CASSTGTSGKGTDTQYF. This sequence joins TRBV19 and TRBJ2-3; 13 nucleotides align to TRBD2. Looked up from germline, CDR1 is LNHDA and CDR2 is SQIVND (reference sequence). J gave up 3 bases and V 4 bases, and 7 bases lay outside the gene matches. The CDR3 length is 17 residues.

This clone was seen just once. The J gene is TRBJ2-2, the V gene TRBV11-2; weak D call: TRBD2 (5 bases). Trimming removed 4 bases at V and 6 bases at J, with 9 bases between. Germline CDR1 SGHAT, CDR2 FQNNGV. The CDR3 is 13 amino acids. CDR3 bases: TGTGCCAGCAGCTGGGCTAGCCCCGGGGAGCTGTTTTTT. It codes for CASSWASPGELFF. The full variable domain, in which reference TRBV11-2 and TRBJ2-2 provide the parts outside the CDR3, is EAGVAQSPRYKIIEKRQSVAFWCNPISGHATLYWYQQILGQGPKLLIQFQNNGVVDDSQLPKDRFSAERLKGVDSTLKIQPAKLEDSAVYLCASSWASPGELFFGEGSRLTVL.

This chain links TRBV9 with TRBJ2-1; a possible D gene is TRBD2 (6 bases). Trimming removed 0 bases from V and 5 bases from J, with 15 bases in between. Germline CDR1 reads SGDLS; CDR2 reads YYNGEE. CDR3 length equals 16 residues. In nucleotides, the CDR3 is TGTGCCAGCAGCGTAGGCGATGCGGGGCTTAACAATGAGCAGTTCTTC. This gives the protein CASSVGDAGLNNEQFF.

The chain has TRBV5-6 and TRBJ2-1, with no clear D. The V gene's germline CDR1 is SGHDT and CDR2 YYEEEE. This CDR3 is built from 13 residues. V lost 0 bases to trimming and J lost 3 bases, with 4 bases between them. CDR3 bases: TGTGCCAGCAGCTTGGGCGGCTACAATGAGCAGTTCTTC. Translated, it gives CASSLGGYNEQFF. The full variable domain, completed using reference TRBV5-6 and TRBJ2-1, is DAGVTQSPTHLIKTRGQQVTLRCSPKSGHDTVSWYQQALGQGPQFIFQYYEEEERQRGNFPDRFSGHQFPNYSSELNVNALLLGDSALYLCASSLGGYNEQFFGPGTRLTVL.

This rearrangement joins TRBV28 to TRBJ2-1; D uncertain. Trimming removed 3 bases from V and 1 base from J, with 10 bases in between. In germline, CDR1 is MDHEN, CDR2 SYDVKM. The CDR3 length is 15 residues. This CDR3 is CASSFQLSSYNEQFF. In DNA form, the CDR3 reads TGTGCCAGCAGTTTCCAGTTATCATCCTACAATGAGCAGTTCTTC.

V gene TRBV19 combines with J gene TRBJ2-2; the D gene is possibly TRBD1 (5 bases). V dropped 7 bases and J dropped 5 bases, with 14 bases sitting between them. The CDR3 totals 14 residues. Germline V lookup: CDR1 LNHDA, CDR2 SQIVND (reference sequence). The CDR3 DNA reads TGTGCCAGTACCTTTCCAGGGATGACCGGGGAGCTGTTTTTT. This translates into CASTFPGMTGELFF.

The rearrangement uses TRBV4-1 and TRBJ2-2; D is perhaps TRBD2 (5 bases). CDR1 is MGHRA, CDR2 YSYEKL, per germline. The CDR3 contains 17 residues. The V end lost 1 base, the J end lost 0 bases, and 12 bases lay between the germline ends. In nucleotides, the CDR3 is TGCGCCAGCAGCCAAGGGGCGGGTTTCGCGAACACCGGGGAGCTGTTTTTT. This encodes CASSQGAGFANTGELFF.

This chain uses TRBV6-4 with TRBJ2-5; 8 bases map to TRBD2. Germline CDR1 and CDR2: MRHNA and SNTAGT. V shed 2 bases, J shed 4 bases, and the junction held 6 bases outside the gene matches. The length of the CDR3 is 15 residues. The CDR3 nucleotides are TGTGCCAGCAGTGACACGGCGGGAGGTATAGAGACCCAGTACTTC. Translation: CASSDTAGGIETQYF.

The chain is built from TRBV4-1 and TRBJ1-5, with D hard to call. Germline values: CDR1 MGHRA, CDR2 YSYEKL. The CDR3 is made up of 15 amino acids. V was pared by 2 bases and J by 0 bases, with 8 bases between. The CDR3 here is CASSQSAGSNQPQHF. The DNA for the CDR3 is TGCGCCAGCAGCCAAAGTGCGGGTAGCAATCAGCCCCAGCATTTT.

The chain uses TRBV28 and TRBJ2-7; weak D call: TRBD1 (5 bases). CDR1 and CDR2 (germline): MDHEN, SYDVKM. The CDR3 totals 13 residues. The ends were cut back, 2 bases at V and 2 bases at J, with 7 bases in the middle. This chain's CDR3 is CASSLGAPYEQYF. Here the CDR3 DNA reads TGTGCCAGCAGTTTAGGGGCCCCCTACGAGCAGTACTTC.

The rearrangement links TRBV9 to TRBJ2-1; D perhaps matches TRBD1 (6 bases). Trimming removed 4 bases from V and 3 bases from J, with 17 bases in between. This CDR3 comprises 16 residues. CDR1 is SGDLS, CDR2 YYNGEE, per germline. This CDR3 reads CASSTLGRGHYNEQFF. CDR3 in DNA: TGTGCCAGCAGCACTCTAGGTAGGGGACACTACAATGAGCAGTTCTTC.

The gene calls are TRBV9 and TRBJ1-1; 8 positions agree with TRBD1. Germline V gives CDR1 SGDLS, CDR2 YYNGEE. V shed 1 base and J 1 base; nucleotides not matched to a gene: 6. This CDR3 contains 16 residues. The chain's CDR3 is CASSVTTGVGNTEAFF. The CDR3 bases are TGTGCCAGCAGCGTAACGACAGGGGTCGGGAACACTGAAGCTTTCTTT.

This chain uses TRBV4-1 with TRBJ1-2, with 10 nucleotides matching TRBD1. Trimming took 2 bases from V and 8 from J; bases not matched to a gene: 8. The CDR3 loop spans 15 amino acids. Per germline, CDR1 MGHRA and CDR2 YSYEKL. CDR3: CASSQTTGGSEGYTF. For the CDR3, the DNA is TGCGCCAGCAGCCAAACGACAGGGGGCTCAGAAGGCTACACCTTC.

The chain combines TRBV9 with TRBJ1-4; weak D call: TRBD1 (5 bases). V shed 2 bases and J shed 8 bases, with 7 bases lying between them. The CDR3 is 12 residues long. Germline V gives CDR1 SGDLS, CDR2 YYNGEE. In DNA, the CDR3 is TGTGCCAGCAGCGTCCCAGGGGAAAAACTGTTTTTT. It yields the protein CASSVPGEKLFF. Full variable domain (outside the CDR3, taken from reference TRBV9 and TRBJ1-4): DSGVTQTPKHLITATGQRVTLRCSPRSGDLSVYWYQQSLDQGLQFLIQYYNGEERAKGNILERFSAQQFPDLHSELNLSSLELGDSALYFCASSVPGEKLFFGSGTQLSVL.

The chain couples TRBV7-9 to TRBJ2-5, with D tentatively TRBD2 (6 bases). Per the germline V gene, CDR1 is SEHNR and CDR2 is FQNEAQ (reference sequence). The length of the CDR3 is 11 residues. The V end was cut by 1 base, the J end by 9 bases, with 6 bases between. CDR3 sequence reads: CASSLGGAQYF. The CDR3 DNA follows: TGTGCCAGCAGCTTAGGGGGGGCCCAGTACTTC.

The rearrangement links TRBV4-2 to TRBJ1-1; 12 nucleotides line up with TRBD1. This CDR3 is 14 amino acids long. Germline V gene data show CDR1 as LGHNA and CDR2 as YNFKEQ. The V gene end was trimmed by 4 bases and the J gene end by 7 bases; junction bases not matched to a gene: 4. In DNA, the CDR3 is TGTGCCAGCAGCCCGGGACAGGGGGCCAGTGAAGCTTTCTTT. Translation gives CASSPGQGASEAFF.

This clone was recorded once. The rearrangement links TRBV4-1 to TRBJ2-1; TRBD1 might be the D (6 bases). Trimming shortened V by 3 bases and J by 1 base, and 10 bases separated the two germline ends. The CDR3 runs 15 residues. The germline gives CDR1 MGHRA, CDR2 YSYEKL. CDR3 DNA: TGCGCCAGCAGCCACAGGGGAAATTCCTACAATGAGCAGTTCTTC. Translation: CASSHRGNSYNEQFF.

The rearrangement links TRBV7-9 to TRBJ2-1; D is undetermined. The CDR3 loop spans 12 amino acids. V was shortened by 2 bases and J by 8 bases, with 7 bases between the two germline ends. Germline V gene lookup returns CDR1 SEHNR and CDR2 FQNEAQ (reference sequence). The CDR3 spells CASSLYNHEQFF. CDR3 nucleotide sequence: TGTGCCAGCAGCTTATACAATCATGAGCAGTTCTTC.

The chain recombines TRBV6-6 with TRBJ1-3; D not certain. Trimming stripped 5 bases from V and 0 bases from J, with 11 bases between. The germline gives CDR1 MNHNY, CDR2 SVGAGI (reference sequence). The CDR3 covers 15 residues. For the CDR3, the DNA is TGTGCCAGCAGTCACCCTCCCAGCTCTGGAAACACCATATATTTT. Amino acids: CASSHPPSSGNTIYF.

The chain uses TRBV5-1 and TRBJ2-7; maybe TRBD2 (6 bases). The CDR3 runs 15 residues. Trimming left V 0 bases short and J 3 bases short, with 13 bases between. In germline, CDR1 is SGHRS, CDR2 YFSETQ. CDR3 sequence (DNA): TGCGCCAGCAGCTTGGGAGCGGGCGCAGTCTACGAGCAGTACTTC. It codes for CASSLGAGAVYEQYF.

The chain is built from TRBV4-1 and TRBJ1-1, with a possible D match to TRBD1 (5 bases). Germline V gene sequence: CDR1 MGHRA, CDR2 YSYEKL. This CDR3 is built from 16 residues. V gave up 1 base and J gave up 8 bases, with 20 bases separating them. This CDR3 reads CASSQGVTLREDEAFF. In DNA form, the CDR3 reads TGCGCCAGCAGCCAAGGCGTTACTCTCAGGGAGGACGAAGCTTTCTTT.

This clone was observed once. V gene TRBV7-9 combines with J gene TRBJ1-2; no reliable D call. V was shortened by 3 bases and J by 5 bases, with 10 bases between the two germline ends. There are 13 residues in the CDR3. The V gene's germline CDR1 is SEHNR and CDR2 FQNEAQ (reference sequence). DNA of the CDR3: TGTGCCAGCAGCTTTGACATGGCGTATGGCTACACCTTC. Translated, it gives CASSFDMAYGYTF.

J is TRBJ2-1 and V is TRBV7-2; TRBD2 matches 7 bases. CDR1 and CDR2 (germline): SGHTA, FQGNSA. There are 15 residues in the CDR3. The V and J ends lost 6 bases and 4 bases, in that order; junction bases with no gene match: 9. The CDR3 loop is CASSPGGSGYNEQFF. CDR3 bases: TGTGCCAGCAGTCCGGGGGGTAGCGGGTACAATGAGCAGTTCTTC.

This sequence joins TRBV7-9 and TRBJ2-7; D not resolved. V was pared by 6 bases and J by 3 bases, with 18 bases between. The CDR3 sequence is 15 residues long. Germline CDR1 is SEHNR and CDR2 is FQNEAQ (reference sequence). For the CDR3, the DNA is TGTGCCAGCAGTTCCGGGTCCCCCTCCGGCTACGAGCAGTACTTC. This encodes CASSSGSPSGYEQYF.